This T cell receptor beta chain was retrieved from a study of T-cell memory formation after mild COVID-19. Germline V CDR1 and CDR2: MNHEY, SMNVEV (reference sequence). V lost 5 bases to trimming and J lost 2 bases; unmatched junction nucleotides: 6. The CDR3 is 14 amino acids. A remark on this clonotype: Its target is unknown.

Study-level points and caveats: A second wave expanding day 15 to 37 was CD4+-biased; contracting clones were balanced.

TCRdb passed the 5' RACE reads through MiXCR, listing each CDR3 protein once. The sample lists fewer than 700,000 distinct CDR3 sequences, roughly 20% occurring once. Sequencing input: PBMCs or a T cell subset sorted from them (not recorded which). The chain carries TRBV27 and TRBJ2-7, with 7 bases fitting TRBD1. The sequence was obtained from an adult woman who had mild COVID-19 (a few samples of this study predate the infection). Cell type and time point are not known. The CDR3 here is CASSDSGTAYEQYF. The CDR3 nucleotides are TGTGCCAGCAGTGACTCCGGGACAGCCTACGAGCAGTACTTC.